This T cell receptor (beta chain) was documented in a study of shared clonotypes between healthy human individuals. General study points: Sharing of clonotypes among donors was expected to vary with sequencing depth.

A remark on this clone: No antigen is known for it. Other nucleotide sequences from this sample produce the same CDR3.

Assay execution proceeded at the deep level. Only in-frame clones appear in the TCRdb table, and some are missing; sequencing was by immunoSEQ multiplex PCR. This table holds roughly 2.4 million clones, approximately 94% found once. V trimming: 7 bases; J trimming: 4 bases; junction bases outside the gene matches: 3. In germline, CDR1 is LNHDA, CDR2 SQIVND (reference sequence). This CDR3 comprises 13 residues. The sequence was obtained from a man aged 18 to 29 in good health. The V gene is TRBV19, the J gene TRBJ2-7; 11 nucleotides line up with TRBD1. The specimen was naive CD4+ T cells sorted from blood. The subset was: CD45RA+ positively selected. CDR3 in DNA: TGTGCCAGTACCGGGACAGGGGGGTACGAGCAGTACTTC. Protein sequence: CASTGTGGYEQYF.